This T cell receptor beta chain was identified in a study of Graves' ophthalmopathy and Graves' hyperthyroidism. The overall study: Peripheral blood sampling preceded any treatment and occurred at initial diagnosis.

RNA transcripts served as template for amplifying TCR beta CDR3 sequences. First-round RT-PCR with HTBI primers preceded a second-round multiplex PCR. One entry per CDR3 protein results from TCRdb running MiXCR on the multiplex PCR reads. The sample consists of around 660,000 distinct CDR3 sequences, about two fifths of them appearing once. Trimming removed 4 bases from V and 3 bases from J, with 19 bases in between. The CDR3 is made up of 16 amino acids. Germline V CDR1 and CDR2: SGDLS, YYNGEE. This clonotype turned up a few times. Excluded were patients with other autoimmune diseases, uncontrolled infections, pregnancy or lactation.

V and J are TRBV9 and TRBJ2-5; either TRBD1 or TRBD2 may fit D (5 bases each). The clonotype was recovered from an adult man with Graves' ophthalmopathy. The sequencing input was peripheral blood. The CDR3 is CASSQTPGTAKETQYF. CDR3 DNA sequence: TGTGCCAGCAGCCAGACCCCCGGGACGGCAAAAGAGACCCAGTACTTC.